This entry features one T cell receptor beta chain sequence. The authors' processing: The assay estimated nucleated cells by amplifying reference gene primers. The method was immunoSEQ multiplex PCR; TCRdb's version includes in-frame clones alone and lacks a portion of them. V, J and clone size reflect that table, while D and trimming were determined from the DNA. The sample shows about 400,000 clones, roughly 90% of them seen only once. Enrollees, roughly 18 to 90 years old, lived in 24 US areas. Clinical histories supplied by participants themselves formed the basis of cohort assignment. The CDR3 contains 15 residues. V lost 7 bases to trimming and J lost 1 base, with 16 bases between them. From germline, CDR1 is LGHDT and CDR2 YNNKEL (reference sequence). The data were taken from a study of blood T cell repertoires in COVID-19. The overall study: PBMCs, B-cell-depleted T cells, or T cells were the source of the cDNA or gDNA that made up the material.

This clonotype originated in a woman aged 35 to 49 with acute COVID-19. The specimen sequenced was PBMCs or T cells enriched from blood (not recorded which). The chain uses TRBV3-1 (or the pseudogene TRBV3-2) and TRBJ2-5; D unclear. The CDR3 DNA reads TGTGCCAGCAAAACCAATCTGGGCACCCAAGAGACCCAGTACTTC. It specifies CASKTNLGTQETQYF.